Below are 32 T cell receptor beta chains sequenced from a single sample in a study of identical twins. TCRdb reprocessed the 5' RACE reads with MiXCR, giving one entry per CDR3 protein. This sample has some 730,000 distinct CDR3 sequences, with roughly 18% found just once. This sample was also put to use in a study of T cells expressing NK-cell markers.

The sequenced material came from PBMCs. Receptor source: a woman aged 18-35 years in good health.

CDR3 region: CASSVGGPDEQYF. The CDR3 DNA reads as TGTGCCAGCAGCGTGGGCGGACCGGACGAGCAGTACTTC. The chain links TRBV9 to TRBJ2-7; D gene unclear. The CDR3 is made up of 13 amino acids. Germline values: CDR1 SGDLS, CDR2 YYNGEE. Between the trimmed V and J ends, which lost 2 bases and 5 bases, there was a span of 11 bases. The variable domain in full, with the rest retrieved from reference TRBV9 and TRBJ2-7, is DSGVTQTPKHLITATGQRVTLRCSPRSGDLSVYWYQQSLDQGLQFLIQYYNGEERAKGNILERFSAQQFPDLHSELNLSSLELGDSALYFCASSVGGPDEQYFGPGTRLTVT.

The J gene is TRBJ2-7, the V gene TRBV20-1; D perhaps matches TRBD1 (5 bases). The CDR3 totals 11 residues. The V and J ends lost 3 bases and 8 bases respectively, with 11 bases between them. CDR1 and CDR2 from the germline V gene are DFQATT and SNEGSKA (reference sequence). The CDR3 sequence is CSARATAQQYF. In DNA form, the CDR3 reads TGCAGTGCTAGGGCGACAGCTCAGCAGTACTTC.

The chain is built from TRBV12-3 or TRBV12-4 and TRBJ1-5; D is possibly TRBD1 (6 bases). Trimming stripped 7 bases from V and 5 bases from J, with 15 bases between. This CDR3 has 14 residues. This CDR3 is CASNLGGADQPQHF. The CDR3 DNA reads TGTGCCAGCAACTTGGGGGGGGCTGATCAGCCCCAGCATTTT.

This clonotype was counted only a few times. J is TRBJ2-1 and V is TRBV24-1; 9 nucleotides match TRBD2. V dropped 4 bases and J dropped 7; count of bases not matched to a gene: 10. The germline CDR1 and CDR2 sequences are KGHDR and SFDVKD. This CDR3 is 16 amino acids long. The CDR3 here is CATSDSRGGLGNEQFF. The CDR3 DNA reads as TGTGCCACCAGTGACTCGCGGGGGGGCCTAGGAAATGAGCAGTTCTTC.

V usage is TRBV9 and J usage is TRBJ2-5, with D unclear. This CDR3 region has 14 residues. Germline assignment: CDR1 SGDLS and CDR2 YYNGEE. V lost 0 bases and J lost 7, with 13 bases in between. The DNA for the CDR3 is TGTGCCAGCAGCGTAGATCTCACAGCGTTGACCCAGTACTTC. The encoded protein is CASSVDLTALTQYF.

This clonotype was seen a few times. This chain uses TRBV10-3 with TRBJ2-7; D assignment may be TRBD1 or TRBD2 (7 bases each). The CDR3 is made up of 14 amino acids. With 10 bases removed from V and 3 bases from J, the gap between germline ends came to 19 bases. Germline loops: CDR1 ENHRY, CDR2 SYGVKD. In DNA form, the CDR3 reads TGTGCCACCAGGGGAGGGGGCGTTCTCTACGAGCAGTACTTC. Protein product: CATRGGGVLYEQYF.

This CDR3 reads CASGTSGGPYNEQFF. Here the CDR3 DNA reads TGTGCCAGCGGGACTAGCGGGGGGCCCTACAATGAGCAGTTCTTC. The rearrangement joins TRBV11-2 to TRBJ2-1; 15 bases agree with TRBD2. CDR3 length: 15 amino acids. CDR1 is SGHAT, CDR2 FQNNGV, per germline. V dropped 8 bases and J dropped 2; count of bases not matched to a gene: 1.

This clonotype was counted a few times. This chain links TRBV20-1 with TRBJ2-3; 13 nucleotides match TRBD2. Germline trimming cut 3 bases from V and 2 bases from J; bases unmatched to any gene: 8. The length of the CDR3 is 17 residues. The germline V gene has CDR1 DFQATT and CDR2 SNEGSKA (reference sequence). The CDR3 nucleotides read TGCAGTGCTAGGAAAGGGACTAGCGGGACGCTCACAGATACGCAGTATTTT. Amino acids: CSARKGTSGTLTDTQYF.

The V call is TRBV10-3, the J call TRBJ2-7, with D uncertain. CDR3 length: 17 amino acids. With 0 bases removed from V and 0 bases from J, the gap between germline ends came to 15 bases. From germline, CDR1 is ENHRY and CDR2 SYGVKD. The CDR3: CAISESFWGSSSYEQYF. CDR3 nucleotide sequence: TGTGCCATCAGTGAGTCCTTCTGGGGATCGAGCTCCTACGAGCAGTACTTC.

The J gene is TRBJ2-5, the V gene TRBV5-5; 7 positions agree with TRBD1. The CDR3 is 15 residues long. From germline, CDR1 is SGHKS and CDR2 YYEKEE (reference sequence). Losses at the gene ends were 0 bases for V and 6 bases for J; bases not matched to a gene: 8. The CDR3 DNA follows: TGTGCCAGCAGCTTGGTCTGGACAGGTGAGAAGACCCAGTACTTC. This sequence encodes CASSLVWTGEKTQYF.

This clonotype was seen more than once but under ten times. This rearrangement joins TRBV6-2 or TRBV6-3 to TRBJ2-7, with 7 bases aligning to TRBD2. The CDR3 sequence is 15 residues long. After removal of 5 bases from V and 3 bases from J, the junction contained 10 bases not matched to a gene. Germline V gene sequence: CDR1 MNHEY, CDR2 SVGEGT. Written as DNA, the CDR3 is TGTGCCAGCAGTCGGGCCGGGACTACCTACTACGAGCAGTACTTC. As protein: CASSRAGTTYYEQYF.

This chain joins TRBV2 and TRBJ2-7; TRBD1 might be the D (5 bases). Per germline, CDR1 SNHLY and CDR2 FYNNEI. The V end lost 6 bases, the J end lost 5 bases, and 14 bases lay between the germline ends. The CDR3 contains 13 residues. The DNA of the CDR3 is TGTGCCAGCAGATGGTCAGGGTCCCACGAGCAGTACTTC. Translated, it gives CASRWSGSHEQYF.

This clonotype was seen only a few times. The V call is TRBV7-9, the J call TRBJ2-7, with no clear D. There are 15 residues in the CDR3. Germline V gene lookup returns CDR1 SEHNR and CDR2 FQNEAQ (reference sequence). Trimming removed 2 bases from V and 3 bases from J, with 14 bases in between. DNA for the CDR3: TGTGCCAGCAGCTTAAGTCGAATCGGAAACTACGAGCAGTACTTC. This translates into CASSLSRIGNYEQYF.

This clonotype has ten or more counts. The chain has TRBV9 and TRBJ2-3, with D unclear. CDR3 length: 10 amino acids. In germline, CDR1 is SGDLS, CDR2 YYNGEE. V lost 3 bases, J lost 5 bases, and 1 base lay in between. The DNA for the CDR3 is TGTGCCAGCAGCGGAGATACGCAGTATTTT. It codes for CASSGDTQYF.

This clonotype was seen more than once but under ten times. V and J are TRBV5-1 and TRBJ2-5, with D hard to call. This CDR3 is built from 13 residues. The germline V gene encodes CDR1 SGHRS and CDR2 YFSETQ. V was pared by 5 bases and J by 0 bases, with 8 bases between. DNA for the CDR3: TGCGCCAGCAGAACACAGTACCAAGAGACCCAGTACTTC. Amino acid sequence: CASRTQYQETQYF.

V is TRBV10-3 and J is TRBJ1-5; no firm D call. The CDR3 covers 12 residues. V lost 2 bases to trimming and J lost 4 bases, with 3 bases between them. CDR1 ENHRY and CDR2 SYGVKD come from the germline V gene. As DNA, the CDR3 is TGTGCCATCAGTGAGACTAATCAGCCCCAGCATTTT. This encodes CAISETNQPQHF.

This chain connects TRBV6-1 to TRBJ2-5; 12 bases agree with TRBD2. This CDR3 region has 17 residues. Germline V lookup: CDR1 MNHNS, CDR2 SASEGT. The V gene end was trimmed by 8 bases and the J gene end by 5 bases; junction bases not matched to a gene: 15. The CDR3 DNA sequence: TGTGCCAGCGTCGATGCACTAGCGGGGGGTCATGTGGAGACCCAGTACTTC. Residues: CASVDALAGGHVETQYF.

This clonotype came up a few times. V gene TRBV27 combines with J gene TRBJ1-2; D remains ambiguous. Trimming pared 5 bases from V and 2 bases from J, leaving 12 bases between. This CDR3 is built from 14 residues. Germline V gives CDR1 MNHEY, CDR2 SMNVEV (reference sequence). The CDR3 sequence is CASSPQVGNYGYTF. Here the CDR3 DNA reads TGTGCCAGCAGTCCCCAGGTGGGGAACTATGGCTACACCTTC.

This clonotype was counted a few times. V and J are TRBV10-3 and TRBJ1-2, with a possible D match to TRBD1 (6 bases). The V gene lost 11 bases and the J gene lost 1 base, with 14 bases spanning the gap. CDR3 length: 13 amino acids. Germline-derived CDR1 and CDR2 are ENHRY and SYGVKD. The CDR3 nucleotides are TGTGCCTCCAGACAGGAGATTAACTATGGCTACACCTTC. It translates to CASRQEINYGYTF.

This clonotype was detected many times. This rearrangement joins TRBV5-1 to TRBJ2-1; 8 bases are shared with TRBD2. V gave up 1 base and J gave up 7 bases; unmatched junction bases: 7. Germline-derived CDR1 and CDR2 are SGHRS and YFSETQ. The CDR3 sequence is 15 residues long. The CDR3 here is CASSLMPAGENEQFF. The CDR3 coding sequence is TGCGCCAGCAGCTTGATGCCAGCGGGGGAAAATGAGCAGTTCTTC.

CDR3 region: CASSKAFTDTQYF. For the CDR3, the DNA is TGTGCCAGCAGCAAAGCATTCACAGATACGCAGTATTTT. The genes are TRBV21-1 and TRBJ2-3. TRBV21-1 is labeled a pseudogene. The CDR3 spans 13 residues.

This clonotype was counted between two and nine times. This chain links TRBV12-3 or TRBV12-4 with TRBJ2-1, with D possibly matching TRBD2 (5 bases). This CDR3 is 12 amino acids long. Trimming stripped 5 bases from V and 14 bases from J, with 16 bases between. CDR3 region: CASSAPRGIEFF. CDR3 nucleotide sequence: TGTGCCAGCAGTGCCCCCCGGGGAATTGAGTTCTTC.

The V and J genes are TRBV20-1 and TRBJ2-7; 11 bases are a match to TRBD2. In germline, CDR1 is DFQATT, CDR2 SNEGSKA (reference sequence). V was clipped by 6 bases and J by 5 bases; unmatched bases: 9. CDR3 length: 14 amino acids. Here the CDR3 DNA reads TGCAGTGCAAGCCATAGCGGGGGGGCCGACGAGCAGTACTTC. Translated, it gives CSASHSGGADEQYF.

The rearrangement links TRBV29-1 to TRBJ1-3; possible D gene TRBD1, 6 bases. Germline CDR1 is SQVTM and CDR2 is ANQGSEA. CDR3 length equals 16 residues. The ends were cut back, 0 bases at V and 0 bases at J, with 12 bases in the middle. The CDR3 nucleotides are TGCAGCGTTGAAGACCCGGGGGCCCTCTCTGGAAACACCATATATTTT. Translating gives CSVEDPGALSGNTIYF.

Only a few counts were recorded for this clonotype. The V gene is TRBV11-2, the J gene TRBJ2-1; a weak D match, TRBD2 (6 bases). Germline loops: CDR1 SGHAT, CDR2 FQNNGV. V gave up 3 bases and J gave up 6 bases, with 15 bases separating them. This CDR3 comprises 15 residues. The CDR3 DNA reads TGTGCCAGCAGCTTCCGGCTAGCGCTGGGCAATGAGCAGTTCTTC. Translating it yields CASSFRLALGNEQFF.

This clonotype was picked up a small number of times. The chain recombines TRBV5-1 with TRBJ2-1, with 11 bases aligning to TRBD1. Germline assignment: CDR1 SGHRS and CDR2 YFSETQ. Trimming at V came to 3 bases and at J to 3 bases, leaving 2 bases not matched to a gene. CDR3 length: 15 amino acids. CDR3 nucleotide sequence: TGCGCCAGCAGCTCCGGGACAGGGGGCTACAATGAGCAGTTCTTC. Amino acid sequence: CASSSGTGGYNEQFF. The full variable domain, rest sourced from reference TRBV5-1 and TRBJ2-1, is KAGVTQTPRYLIKTRGQQVTLSCSPISGHRSVSWYQQTPGQGLQFLFEYFSETQRNKGNFPGRFSGRQFSNSRSEMNVSTLELGDSALYLCASSSGTGGYNEQFFGPGTRLTVL.

V is TRBV11-1 and J is TRBJ2-3, with a weak D call TRBD2 (7 bases). Germline V gene lookup returns CDR1 SGHAT and CDR2 FQDESV (reference sequence). Trimming pared 5 bases from V and 0 bases from J, leaving 21 bases between. The CDR3 totals 18 residues. The CDR3 spells CASSPVRGGSASTDTQYF. The CDR3 nucleotides read TGTGCCAGCAGCCCCGTAAGGGGGGGAAGTGCTAGCACAGATACGCAGTATTTT. Variable domain in full (rest from reference TRBV11-1 and TRBJ2-3): EAEVAQSPRYKITEKSQAVAFWCDPISGHATLYWYRQILGQGPELLVQFQDESVVDDSQLPKDRFSAERLKGVDSTLKIQPAELGDSAMYLCASSPVRGGSASTDTQYFGPGTRLTVL.

This chain uses TRBV10-3 with TRBJ2-1; tentatively, D is TRBD1 (6 bases). Looked up from germline, CDR1 is ENHRY and CDR2 is SYGVKD. The V and J ends lost 5 bases and 0 bases respectively, with 11 bases between them. The length of the CDR3 is 15 residues. The CDR3 coding sequence is TGTGCCATCAGTCCAGGGGCGAGCTCCTACAATGAGCAGTTCTTC. Its translation: CAISPGASSYNEQFF.

The chain uses TRBV5-6 and TRBJ2-7; 8 bases align to TRBD1. V dropped 7 bases and J dropped 1; count of bases not matched to a gene: 7. Germline V gene sequence: CDR1 SGHDT, CDR2 YYEEEE. This CDR3 region has 14 residues. The CDR3 DNA is TGTGCCAGCTGTCTCGGGACAGGATCCTACGAGCAGTACTTC. This sequence encodes CASCLGTGSYEQYF.

J is TRBJ2-3 and V is TRBV20-1, with D possibly TRBD1 on 6 matching bases. The length of the CDR3 is 16 residues. Trimming removed 1 base at V and 5 bases at J, with 19 bases between. In germline, CDR1 is DFQATT, CDR2 SNEGSKA (reference sequence). The DNA for the CDR3 is TGCAGTGCTAGAGCGGGCAGGGGAAATTGGGTAGATACGCAGTATTTT. Protein product: CSARAGRGNWVDTQYF.

Only a few counts were recorded for this clonotype. The rearrangement joins TRBV27 to TRBJ2-6, with 12 positions matching TRBD1. There are 18 residues in the CDR3. The germline gives CDR1 MNHEY, CDR2 SMNVEV (reference sequence). V dropped 2 bases and J dropped 1; count of bases not matched to a gene: 3. The CDR3 coding sequence is TGTGCCAGCAGTTTAAAGGGACAGGGGGCGTCTGGGGCCAACGTCCTGACTTTC. Translated: CASSLKGQGASGANVLTF.

The chain carries TRBV7-6 and TRBJ2-1; TRBD2 matches at 9 bases. CDR3 length equals 17 residues. Germline trimming cut 6 bases from V and 6 bases from J; bases unmatched to any gene: 15. Germline V gene sequence: CDR1 SGHVS, CDR2 FNYEAQ. The chain's CDR3 is CASSPLDGLAKPNEQFF. CDR3 nucleotide sequence: TGTGCCAGCAGTCCCCTCGACGGACTAGCGAAACCCAATGAGCAGTTCTTC.